These T cell receptor beta chains were read from a single sample in a study of molecular identifiers for immune sequencing clone quantification. TCRdb redid the calling of the PCR reads with MiXCR, one entry per CDR3 protein. This sample has about half a million distinct CDR3 sequences, with 20% to 25% found just once. Sequencing input: naive CD8+ T cells from blood, with Jurkat cell RNA spiked in. The receptors were gathered from a human donor in good health. Some libraries in this study had Jurkat cell RNA spiked in. Each CDR3 is given with its conserved first and last residue. The order of the fields is clone size, D gene, V gene, J gene, CDR3 DNA, CDR3 protein. A D gene is named only where the DNA matches it firmly. Clone size appears in some rows only: once, few, many, or a class for an expanded clone.

abundance: few
d_gene: NA
v_gene: TRBV4-2
j_gene: TRBJ2-2
CDR3nt: TGTGCCAGCAGCCCGGGGGCGAGCACCGGGGAGCTGTTTTTT
CDR3aa: CASSPGASTGELFF

abundance: NA
d_gene: NA
v_gene: TRBV19
j_gene: TRBJ1-1
CDR3nt: TGTGCCAGTAGTATAGGTAGCAGGGGTTTCGGAACTGAAGCTTTCTTT
CDR3aa: CASSIGSRGFGTEAFF

abundance: NA
d_gene: TRBD2
v_gene: TRBV4-3
j_gene: TRBJ2-1
CDR3nt: TGCGCCAGCAGCCAAGATCGTGTACTAGCGGGGACCCTTGCCTACAATGAGCAGTTCTTC
CDR3aa: CASSQDRVLAGTLAYNEQFF

abundance: NA
d_gene: NA
v_gene: TRBV11-3
j_gene: TRBJ2-1
CDR3nt: TGTGCCAGCAGCTCCCGGGAGACCTCCTACAATGAGCAGTTCTTC
CDR3aa: CASSSRETSYNEQFF

abundance: NA
d_gene: NA
v_gene: TRBV19
j_gene: TRBJ2-3
CDR3nt: TGTGCCAGTAGTACTGGAACAGGGTACCCAGATACGCAGTATTTT
CDR3aa: CASSTGTGYPDTQYF

abundance: many
d_gene: NA
v_gene: TRBV19
j_gene: TRBJ2-5
CDR3nt: TGTGCCAGTAGCTACCACTCGGAAGAGACCCAGTACTTC
CDR3aa: CASSYHSEETQYF

abundance: few
d_gene: TRBD2
v_gene: TRBV19
j_gene: TRBJ2-7
CDR3nt: TGTGCCAGTAGTACCTTTACCGGGACTAGCGGGCCGACAGGCTACGAGCAGTACTTC
CDR3aa: CASSTFTGTSGPTGYEQYF

abundance: NA
d_gene: TRBD2
v_gene: TRBV5-4
j_gene: TRBJ2-7
CDR3nt: TGTGCCAGCAGCTCAGGGACTAGCGGTCTACCCCTCCCGGGCGAGCAGTACTTC
CDR3aa: CASSSGTSGLPLPGEQYF

abundance: few
d_gene: NA
v_gene: TRBV21-1
j_gene: TRBJ1-1
CDR3nt: TGTGCCAGCTTGGACAGGCCGAACACTGAAGCTTTCTTT
CDR3aa: CASLDRPNTEAFF

abundance: NA
d_gene: NA
v_gene: TRBV19
j_gene: TRBJ1-4
CDR3nt: TGTGCCAGTAGCGACCAGGGACGGTTTGCAACTAATGAAAAACTGTTTTTT
CDR3aa: CASSDQGRFATNEKLFF

abundance: many
d_gene: NA
v_gene: TRBV19
j_gene: TRBJ2-7
CDR3nt: TGTGCCAGTAGTATCGTACTTTTGCGAGAGCAGTACTTC
CDR3aa: CASSIVLLREQYF

abundance: NA
d_gene: NA
v_gene: TRBV4-3
j_gene: TRBJ2-7
CDR3nt: TGCGCCAGCAGCCAAGAAGGGCAGGGTGATTACGAGCAGTACTTC
CDR3aa: CASSQEGQGDYEQYF

abundance: NA
d_gene: NA
v_gene: TRBV9
j_gene: TRBJ1-3
CDR3nt: TGTGCCAGCAGCGAGGAGACCCTAGCCTCCTCGTCTGGAAACACCATATATTTT
CDR3aa: CASSEETLASSSGNTIYF

abundance: NA
d_gene: NA
v_gene: TRBV27
j_gene: TRBJ2-5
CDR3nt: TGTGCCAGCAGTTCCATCCCGACAGTACAAGAGACCCAGTACTTC
CDR3aa: CASSSIPTVQETQYF

abundance: NA
d_gene: NA
v_gene: TRBV19
j_gene: TRBJ1-5
CDR3nt: TGTGCCAGTAGCCCCGGGGCGGGGGAAAATCAGCCCCAGCATTTT
CDR3aa: CASSPGAGENQPQHF

abundance: many
d_gene: NA
v_gene: TRBV20-1
j_gene: TRBJ2-7
CDR3nt: TGCAGTGCTAGAGATGTCGGGAGTTTCGAGTACGAGCAGTACTTC
CDR3aa: CSARDVGSFEYEQYF

abundance: NA
d_gene: NA
v_gene: TRBV24-1
j_gene: TRBJ2-5
CDR3nt: TGTGCCACCAGTGATTTAAAGACCCAGTACTTC
CDR3aa: CATSDLKTQYF

abundance: many
d_gene: NA
v_gene: TRBV6-2/TRBV6-3
j_gene: TRBJ1-1
CDR3nt: TGTGCCAGCAGTTACGGGAAGGGATTAAACACTGAAGCTTTCTTT
CDR3aa: CASSYGKGLNTEAFF

abundance: NA
d_gene: TRBD1
v_gene: TRBV20-1
j_gene: TRBJ1-2
CDR3nt: TGCAGTGCTCAATACCGGGACAGTATACTTTTCACCTTC
CDR3aa: CSAQYRDSILFTF

abundance: NA
d_gene: TRBD1
v_gene: TRBV7-6
j_gene: TRBJ1-1
CDR3nt: TGTGCCACCTCGCGTTATTCCTCAAGTGAGACAGGGGAGGGAACTGAAGCTTTCTTT
CDR3aa: CATSRYSSSETGEGTEAFF

abundance: NA
d_gene: NA
v_gene: TRBV6-2/TRBV6-3
j_gene: TRBJ1-2
CDR3nt: TGTGCCAGCGGTGACTATGGCCACACCTTC
CDR3aa: CASGDYGHTF

abundance: many
d_gene: TRBD2
v_gene: TRBV29-1
j_gene: TRBJ2-3
CDR3nt: TGCAGCGTCGAGACTCCGGCGGGAGGGCCCACAGATACGCAGTATTTT
CDR3aa: CSVETPAGGPTDTQYF

abundance: many
d_gene: NA
v_gene: TRBV5-4
j_gene: TRBJ2-7
CDR3nt: TGTGCCAGCAGCCCGAGTGGCACCTACGAGCAGTACTTC
CDR3aa: CASSPSGTYEQYF

abundance: NA
d_gene: TRBD2
v_gene: TRBV6-2/TRBV6-3
j_gene: TRBJ2-3
CDR3nt: TGTGCCAGCATCACCCCCGGACTAGCGGGAGGGAAGCAGCAGTATTTT
CDR3aa: CASITPGLAGGKQQYF